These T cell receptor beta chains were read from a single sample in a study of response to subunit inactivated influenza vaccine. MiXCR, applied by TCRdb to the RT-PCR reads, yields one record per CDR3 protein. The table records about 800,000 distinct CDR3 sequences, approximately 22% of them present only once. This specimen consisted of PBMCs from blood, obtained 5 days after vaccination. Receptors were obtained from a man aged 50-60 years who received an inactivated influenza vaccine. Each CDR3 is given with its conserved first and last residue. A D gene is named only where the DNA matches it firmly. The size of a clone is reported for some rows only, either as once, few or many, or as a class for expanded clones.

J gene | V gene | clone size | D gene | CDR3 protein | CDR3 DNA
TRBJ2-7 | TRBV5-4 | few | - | CASSLAIQGINEQYF | TGTGCCAGCAGCTTGGCTATACAGGGTATCAACGAGCAGTACTTC
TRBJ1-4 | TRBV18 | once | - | CASSPQAHQNEKLFF | TGTGCCAGCTCACCACAAGCCCACCAGAATGAAAAACTGTTTTTT
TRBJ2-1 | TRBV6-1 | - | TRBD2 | CASRELAGGEQFF | TGTGCCAGCCGGGAACTAGCGGGAGGTGAGCAGTTCTTC
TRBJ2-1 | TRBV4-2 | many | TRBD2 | CASSQVAASGRNEQFF | TGTGCCAGCAGCCAAGTTGCAGCTAGCGGAAGGAATGAGCAGTTCTTC
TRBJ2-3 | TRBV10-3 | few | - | CAISEGGTTDTQYF | TGTGCCATCAGTGAGGGAGGGACGACAGATACGCAGTATTTT
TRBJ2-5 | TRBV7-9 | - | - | CASSDAPIEETQYF | TGTGCCAGCAGCGACGCCCCGATAGAAGAGACCCAGTACTTC
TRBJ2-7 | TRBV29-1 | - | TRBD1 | CSVEDPDREYEQYF | TGCAGCGTTGAGGACCCGGACAGGGAATACGAGCAGTACTTC
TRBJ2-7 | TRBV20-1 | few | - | CSARDGGGFTYEQYF | TGCAGTGCTAGAGATGGGGGTGGGTTTACCTACGAGCAGTACTTC
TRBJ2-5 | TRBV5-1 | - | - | CASGGYQETQYF | TGCGCCAGCGGCGGGTACCAAGAGACCCAGTACTTC
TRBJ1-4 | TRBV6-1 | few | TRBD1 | CASMDRPGGKLFF | TGTGCCAGCATGGACAGGCCGGGGGGAAAACTGTTTTTT
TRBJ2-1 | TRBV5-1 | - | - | CASSLISGVSYNEQFF | TGCGCCAGCAGCTTGATTTCGGGAGTCTCCTACAATGAGCAGTTCTTC
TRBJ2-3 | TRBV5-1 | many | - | CASSGGQGIGTDTQYF | TGCGCCAGCAGCGGGGGACAAGGGATCGGCACAGATACGCAGTATTTT
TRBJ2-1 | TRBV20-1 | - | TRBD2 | CSARKLGGISIPVQFF | TGCAGTGCTAGGAAACTGGGAGGGATTTCTATCCCAGTGCAGTTCTTC
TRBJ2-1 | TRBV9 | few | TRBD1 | CASSGRQGLLHNEQFF | TGTGCCAGCAGCGGGAGACAGGGGCTTTTGCACAATGAGCAGTTCTTC
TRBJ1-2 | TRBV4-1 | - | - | CASSAPGAANYGYTF | TGCGCCAGCAGCGCCCCGGGGGCAGCTAACTATGGCTACACCTTC
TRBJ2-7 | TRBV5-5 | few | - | CASSSQAAYEQYF | TGTGCCAGCAGCTCCCAAGCCGCCTACGAGCAGTACTTC
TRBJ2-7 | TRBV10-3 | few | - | CAISDHSTYEQYF | TGTGCCATCAGTGACCACAGTACCTACGAGCAGTACTTC
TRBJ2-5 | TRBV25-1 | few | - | CASSELNSLKETQYF | TGTGCCAGCAGTGAATTGAACAGCCTCAAAGAGACCCAGTACTTC
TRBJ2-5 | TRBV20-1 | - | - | CSASRAPETQYF | TGCAGTGCTTCCCGGGCTCCTGAGACCCAGTACTTC
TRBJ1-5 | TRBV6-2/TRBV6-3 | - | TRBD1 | CASSPPGGTGNQPQHF | TGTGCCAGCAGTCCACCAGGGGGCACGGGCAATCAGCCCCAGCATTTT
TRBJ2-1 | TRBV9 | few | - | CASSDRQGPSSYNEQFF | TGTGCCAGCAGCGACCGACAAGGCCCGAGCTCCTACAATGAGCAGTTCTTC
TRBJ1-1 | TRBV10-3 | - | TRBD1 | CAIRGDSLNTEAFF | TGTGCCATCAGGGGGGACAGTTTGAACACTGAAGCTTTCTTT
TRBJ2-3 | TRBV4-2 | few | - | CASSYGTSATDTQYF | TGTGCCAGCAGCTATGGGACCTCGGCGACAGATACGCAGTATTTT
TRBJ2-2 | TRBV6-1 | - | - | CASKSQPLGTGELFF | TGTGCCAGCAAAAGTCAGCCTCTTGGGACCGGGGAGCTGTTTTTT
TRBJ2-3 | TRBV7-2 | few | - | CASSFRRDPSTDTQYF | TGTGCCAGCAGCTTTCGCCGCGACCCTAGCACAGATACGCAGTATTTT
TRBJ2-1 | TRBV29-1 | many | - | CSVVSPREQFF | TGCAGCGTTGTTAGTCCGCGTGAGCAGTTCTTC
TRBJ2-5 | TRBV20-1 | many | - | CSARGFQETQYF | TGCAGTGCTAGAGGGTTCCAAGAGACCCAGTACTTC
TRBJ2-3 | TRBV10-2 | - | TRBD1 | CASRPGQGNQRDTDTQYF | TGCGCCAGCAGGCCGGGACAGGGGAATCAGCGGGACACAGATACGCAGTATTTT
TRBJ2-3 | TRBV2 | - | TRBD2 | CASSPGLANEYF | TGTGCCAGCAGCCCGGGACTAGCCAACGAGTATTTT
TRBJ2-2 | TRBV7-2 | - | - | CASSTGRTTGELFF | TGTGCCAGCAGCACGGGACGGACCACCGGGGAGCTGTTTTTT
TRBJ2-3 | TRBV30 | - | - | CAWRIRSGADTQYF | TGTGCCTGGAGGATAAGATCAGGTGCAGATACGCAGTATTTT
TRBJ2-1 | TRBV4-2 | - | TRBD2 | CASSQELAGGPYNEQFF | TGTGCCAGCAGCCAAGAACTAGCGGGGGGGCCTTACAATGAGCAGTTCTTC
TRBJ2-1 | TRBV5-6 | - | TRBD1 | CASSFWGQGTYNEQFF | TGTGCCAGCAGTTTCTGGGGACAGGGGACCTACAATGAGCAGTTCTTC
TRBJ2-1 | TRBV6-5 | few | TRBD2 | CASSYLGTSGIADEQFF | TGTGCCAGCAGTTACCTGGGGACTAGCGGGATCGCGGATGAGCAGTTCTTC
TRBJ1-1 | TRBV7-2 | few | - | CASSSDAQTQAFF | TGTGCCAGCAGCTCCGACGCGCAGACCCAAGCTTTCTTT
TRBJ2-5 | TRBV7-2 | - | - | CASKRGSETQYF | TGTGCCAGCAAACGCGGTTCGGAGACCCAGTACTTC
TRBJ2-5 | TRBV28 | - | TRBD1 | CASSRGQGGGEETQYF | TGTGCCAGCAGTCGGGGACAGGGAGGGGGTGAAGAGACCCAGTACTTC
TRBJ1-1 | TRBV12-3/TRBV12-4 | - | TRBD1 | CASSGTGGSTEAFF | TGTGCCAGCAGTGGGACAGGGGGAAGCACTGAAGCTTTCTTT
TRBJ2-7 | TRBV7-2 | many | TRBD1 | CASSSKTGLKRAYEQYF | TGTGCCAGCAGCTCTAAGACAGGGTTGAAGAGGGCCTACGAGCAGTACTTC
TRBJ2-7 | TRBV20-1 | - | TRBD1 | CSAPLTGEDEQYF | TGCAGTGCTCCCTTGACAGGGGAAGACGAGCAGTACTTC
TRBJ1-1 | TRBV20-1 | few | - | CSALEMVGNTEAFF | TGCAGTGCGCTAGAGATGGTAGGGAACACTGAAGCTTTCTTT
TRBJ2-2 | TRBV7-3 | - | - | CASSLTPPATQNTGELFF | TGTGCCAGCAGCTTAACTCCGCCAGCGACACAGAACACCGGGGAGCTGTTTTTT
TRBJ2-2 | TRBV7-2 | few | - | CASSLQNRAGELFF | TGTGCCAGCAGCTTACAGAATAGGGCCGGGGAGCTGTTTTTT
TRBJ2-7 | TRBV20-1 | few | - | CSAYAEGKGYEQYF | TGCAGTGCTTACGCGGAGGGCAAGGGCTACGAGCAGTACTTC
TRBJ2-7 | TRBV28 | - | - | CASSTRAEQYF | TGTGCCAGCAGTACCAGGGCCGAGCAGTACTTC
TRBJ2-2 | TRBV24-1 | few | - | CATSDTTYGAGELFF | TGTGCCACCAGTGACACTACGTACGGGGCTGGGGAGCTGTTTTTT
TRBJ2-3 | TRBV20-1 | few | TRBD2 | CSARDWGRGADTQYF | TGCAGTGCTAGAGATTGGGGGCGGGGGGCAGATACGCAGTATTTT
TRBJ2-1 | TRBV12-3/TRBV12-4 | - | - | CASKNSYNEQFF | TGTGCCAGCAAGAACTCCTACAATGAGCAGTTCTTC